Sequencing of this T cell receptor (beta chain) was carried out in a study of T cell responses to AZD1222 COVID-19 vaccine. The CDR3 extends over 15 amino acids. V gave up 8 bases and J gave up 1 base, with 17 bases separating them. CDR1 is MNHEY, CDR2 SVGAGI, per germline. Whole-study findings and limits: Repertoire samples came only from after the peak T cell response. Once two AZD1222 doses were given, Spike-specific TCR breadth and depth went up. Epitopes outside B.1.351 and B.1.1.7 mutated regions reportedly drew nearly half of spike TCRs.

A remark on this clone: Its target is not known.

TCRdb's table, derived via immunoSEQ multiplex PCR, lists solely in-frame clones and lacks some. In the table there are some 150,000 clones, around 91% of which are singletons. The clonotype comes from an adult in good health. Here the sequenced sample was peripheral blood, taken on day 0 of AZD1222 vaccination. The chain uses TRBV6-5 and TRBJ1-2, with D perhaps matching TRBD1 (5 bases). This CDR3 reads CASGGMGFLNYGYTF. The CDR3 DNA follows: TGTGCCAGCGGGGGGATGGGTTTCCTTAACTATGGCTACACCTTC.